Given below is one TCR beta chain in context. These data come from a study of blood T cell repertoires in COVID-19. Overall study context: The origin of the acute and convalescent COVID-19 samples was the United States, Italy and Spain.

With 5 bases clipped from V and 0 bases from J, the junction kept 6 bases outside the gene matches. Per germline, CDR1 SGHTA and CDR2 FQGTGA. The CDR3 totals 17 residues. Produced via immunoSEQ multiplex PCR; TCRdb's table is partial and in-frame only. The sample has approximately 89,000 clones, 60% to 85% seen once. The TCR comes from a human donor in a cohort sampled during active COVID-19. This sequence joins TRBV7-3 and TRBJ2-1; 11 bases are a match to TRBD2. The sample taken for sequencing was peripheral blood. The CDR3 DNA reads as TGTGCCAGCAGCACGGGACTAGCGGTAGACTCCTACAATGAGCAGTTCTTC. It yields the protein CASSTGLAVDSYNEQFF.